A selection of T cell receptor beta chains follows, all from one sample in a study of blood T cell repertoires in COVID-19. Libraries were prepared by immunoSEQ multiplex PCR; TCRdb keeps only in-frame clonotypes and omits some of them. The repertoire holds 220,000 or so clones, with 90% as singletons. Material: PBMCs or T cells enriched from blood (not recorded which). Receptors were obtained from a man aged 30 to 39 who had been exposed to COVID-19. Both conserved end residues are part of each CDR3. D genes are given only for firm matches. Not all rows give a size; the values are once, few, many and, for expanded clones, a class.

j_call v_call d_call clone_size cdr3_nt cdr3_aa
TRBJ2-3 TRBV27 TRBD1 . TGTGCCAGCAGTTCCGGGACAGGGGGAACAGATACGCAGTATTTT CASSSGTGGTDTQYF
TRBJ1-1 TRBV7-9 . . TGTGCCAGCAGCTTAACTGGGGCTTTGGAGAACACTGAAGCTTTCTTT CASSLTGALENTEAFF
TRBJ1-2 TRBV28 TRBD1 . TGTGCCAGCAGCTCCAACCCTTGGCAGGGGGAATTGTATGGCTACACCTTC CASSSNPWQGELYGYTF
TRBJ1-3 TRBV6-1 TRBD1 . TGTGCCAGCAGCCCCAGGGGGCAAAACACCATATATTTT CASSPRGQNTIYF
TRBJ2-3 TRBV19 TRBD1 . TGTGCCACCGAAGCGCCCGACAGGGGGAGCACAGATACGCAGTATTTT CATEAPDRGSTDTQYF
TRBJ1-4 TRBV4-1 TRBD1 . TGCGCCAGCAGCCAAGGGGGTGGCAGGGGGCATTCAAAACTGTTTTTT CASSQGGGRGHSKLFF
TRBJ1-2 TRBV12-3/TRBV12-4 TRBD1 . TGTGCCAGCAGCACAGGGGGCTGGTATGGCTACACCTTC CASSTGGWYGYTF
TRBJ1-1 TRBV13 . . TGTGCCAGCAGCTCGACTAAAGACACTGAAGCTTTCTTT CASSSTKDTEAFF
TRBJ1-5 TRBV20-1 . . TGCAGTGCTAGTCACAGAAATCAGCCCCAGCATTTT CSASHRNQPQHF
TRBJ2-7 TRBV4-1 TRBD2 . TGCGCCAGCAGCCAAGAAATTGGGGCTAGCGGGAGATCCTACGAGCAGTACTTC CASSQEIGASGRSYEQYF
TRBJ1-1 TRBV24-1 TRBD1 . TGTGCCACCAGTGATTTCGACAGGGGGAGAGCTTTCTTT CATSDFDRGRAFF
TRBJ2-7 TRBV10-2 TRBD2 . TGCGCCAGCAGTGAGTCAGGCGGGGGGGATTACGAGCAGTACTTC CASSESGGGDYEQYF
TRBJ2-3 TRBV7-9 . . TGTGCCAGCAGCCTATCGACTCTTCCAGATACGCAGTATTTT CASSLSTLPDTQYF
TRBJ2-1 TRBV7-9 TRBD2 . TGTGCCAGCAGCTTATATACGGGGGGGCGGTACAATGAGCAGTTCTTC CASSLYTGGRYNEQFF
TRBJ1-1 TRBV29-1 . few TGCAGCGTTGTGTCCCTGGAGAGCACTGAAGCTTTCTTT CSVVSLESTEAFF
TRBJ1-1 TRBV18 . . TGTGCCAGCTCCAACCCGGGGGAGAGCAATCGGGCTTTCTTT CASSNPGESNRAFF
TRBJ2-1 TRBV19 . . TGTGCCAGTAGTCTCCGGAACCTAGCCGAGGGAAGGACTGGGCAGTTCTTC CASSLRNLAEGRTGQFF
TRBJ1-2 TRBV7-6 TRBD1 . TGTGCCAGCAGCTTAGGGTCAGGGGGATTGAATGGCTACACCTTC CASSLGSGGLNGYTF
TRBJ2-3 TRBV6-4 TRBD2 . TGTGCCAGCAGTGATGGCGTTACGGGGGGGAAGTATTTT CASSDGVTGGKYF
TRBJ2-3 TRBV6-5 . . TGTGCCAGCAGCTTCACCCGGGAGCAGTATTTT CASSFTREQYF
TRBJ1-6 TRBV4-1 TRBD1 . TGCGCCAGCAGCCAAGGGGCGGGACAGGGAAGCTCCTATAATTCACCCCTCCACTTT CASSQGAGQGSSYNSPLHF
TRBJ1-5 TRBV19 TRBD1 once TGTGCCAGTAGTCCCGACAGGGAATTCCATCAGCCCCAGCATTTT CASSPDREFHQPQHF
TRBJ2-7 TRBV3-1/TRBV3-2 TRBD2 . TGTGCCAGCAGCCGCAGCCGGGACTACTACGAGCAGTACTTC CASSRSRDYYEQYF
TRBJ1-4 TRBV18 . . TGTGCCAGCTCACTTGGGACTGATGCAACTAATGAAAAACTGTTTTTT CASSLGTDATNEKLFF
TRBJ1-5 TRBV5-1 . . TGCGCCAGCAGTTCCGGGCCGGGGGGTCAGCCCCAGCATTTT CASSSGPGGQPQHF
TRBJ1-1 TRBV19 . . TGTGCCAGTAGCCCCCTGGGGTGGGGCGACACTGAAGCTTTCTTT CASSPLGWGDTEAFF
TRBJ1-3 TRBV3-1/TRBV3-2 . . TGTGCCAGCAGCCGAGTGGACACCATATATTTT CASSRVDTIYF
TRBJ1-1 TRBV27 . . TGTGCCAGCAGTTTAAGGGAGGCCTTGAACACTGAAGCTTTCTTT CASSLREALNTEAFF
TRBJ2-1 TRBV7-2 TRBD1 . TGTGCCAGCAGCTCTCAATCGGGACAGTTACACAATGAGCAGTTCTTC CASSSQSGQLHNEQFF
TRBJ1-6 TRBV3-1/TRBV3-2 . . TGTGCCAGCAGCCGAACCTCGACCGGGAGCTCCTATAATTCACCCCTCCACTTT CASSRTSTGSSYNSPLHF
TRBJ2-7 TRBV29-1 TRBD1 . TGCAGCGTTACTCGGGACAGGGTAACCTACGAGCAGTACTTC CSVTRDRVTYEQYF
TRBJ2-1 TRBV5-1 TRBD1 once TGCGCCAGCAGCGCCACAGGGGAAGGGGCCTACAATGAGCAGTTCTTC CASSATGEGAYNEQFF
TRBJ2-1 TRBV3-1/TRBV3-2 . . TGTGCCAGCAGCACACACAATGAGCAGTTCTTC CASSTHNEQFF
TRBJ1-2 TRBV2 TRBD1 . TGTGCCAGCAGTCCTCCGACAGGGGGCTACACCTTC CASSPPTGGYTF
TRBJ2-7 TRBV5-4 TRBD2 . TGTGCCAGCAGCTCACTAGCGGGGGGTCTATACGAGCAGTACTTC CASSSLAGGLYEQYF
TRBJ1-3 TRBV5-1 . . TGCGCCAGCAGCTTGGACGGATTACTACCTGGAAACACCATATATTTT CASSLDGLLPGNTIYF
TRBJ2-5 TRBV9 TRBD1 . TGTGCCAGCAGCGCAAGGGACAGGGGGGCAGAGACCCAGTACTTC CASSARDRGAETQYF
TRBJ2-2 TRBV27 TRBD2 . TGTGCCAGCCGTCGTGTAGCGGGGGACGGGGAGCTGTTTTTT CASRRVAGDGELFF
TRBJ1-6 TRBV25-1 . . TGTGCCAGCAGGCAACAGGGCATGGATTCACCCCTCCACTTT CASRQQGMDSPLHF
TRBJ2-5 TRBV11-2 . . TGTGCCAGCAGCATCCGGGAGACCCAGTACTTC CASSIRETQYF
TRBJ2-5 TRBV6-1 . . TGTGCCAGCAGTGAAGCGCCGTCTGGGCGCATAGAGACCCAGTACTTC CASSEAPSGRIETQYF
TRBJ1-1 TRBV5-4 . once TGTGCCAGCAGCTGGGGGACACAGGGAAACACTGAAGCTTTCTTT CASSWGTQGNTEAFF
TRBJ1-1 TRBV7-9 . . TGTGCCAGCAGCTTAGGCCTCAACCGGGGCACTGAAGCTTTCTTT CASSLGLNRGTEAFF
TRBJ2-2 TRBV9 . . TGTGCCAGCAGCGTAGCTGGAGGCACCGGGGAGCTGTTTTTT CASSVAGGTGELFF
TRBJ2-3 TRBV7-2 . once TGTGCCAGCAGCAGCCGGGATCTTTCTTTGGATACGCAGTATTTT CASSSRDLSLDTQYF
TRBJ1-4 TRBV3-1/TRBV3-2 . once TGTGCCAGCAGCCAAGACCGCCTCGGGGAAAAACTGTTTTTT CASSQDRLGEKLFF
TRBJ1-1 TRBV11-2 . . TGTGCCAGCAGCCCTTTCTGGACAGAGAACACTGAAGCTTTCTTT CASSPFWTENTEAFF
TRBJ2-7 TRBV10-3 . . TGTGCCATCAGTCAGGGGAGGGAGGTTTACGAGCAGTACTTC CAISQGREVYEQYF
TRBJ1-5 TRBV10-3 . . TGTGCCATCAGTGAGTCTGACTTGCAGCCCCAGCATTTT CAISESDLQPQHF
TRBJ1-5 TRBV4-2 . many TGTGCCAGCAGCCCAACAGGGTCACAGCCCCAGCATTTT CASSPTGSQPQHF
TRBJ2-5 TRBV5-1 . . TGCGCCAGCAGCTTGTGGGCAGGCCGGGGGGAGACCCAGTACTTC CASSLWAGRGETQYF
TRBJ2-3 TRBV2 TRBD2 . TGTGCCAGGTCGGTGGCGGGGGACCGCACAGATACGCAGTATTTT CARSVAGDRTDTQYF
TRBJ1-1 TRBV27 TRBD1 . TGTGCCAGCAGTCCCAGGGGGCTTGGATATACTGAAGCTTTCTTT CASSPRGLGYTEAFF
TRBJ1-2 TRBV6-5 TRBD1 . TGTGCCAGCAGTTACCCTAGGACAGGGAAGGATGGCTACACCTTC CASSYPRTGKDGYTF